The 7 T cell receptor beta chains below were found in one sample sequenced in a study of preoperative IRX-2 immunotherapy in early breast cancer. Treatment defined: preoperative locoregional IRX-2 cytokine immunotherapy. Repertoires were generated with immunoSEQ multiplex PCR, while TCRdb's copy carries only in-frame clones and drops some. The sample holds more than 20,000 clones; 85% to 90% are singletons and the top ten take approximately 26%. Sequences were derived from tumor tissue, sampled after IRX-2 immunotherapy. These receptors came from a human donor with breast cancer.

This sequence joins TRBV11-3 and TRBJ2-5, with 9 bases aligning to TRBD2. The CDR3 has 17 residues. Germline CDR1 reads SGHNT; CDR2 reads YENEEA. J gave up 0 bases and V 5 bases, and 10 bases lay outside the gene matches. The CDR3 here is CASSRGWERGDQETQYF. CDR3 DNA: TGTGCCAGCAGCCGCGGCTGGGAGCGGGGGGACCAAGAGACCCAGTACTTC.

This clone was picked up a small number of times. This chain links TRBV21-1 with TRBJ2-2; the table gives TRBD1 as D, unverified against the DNA. TRBV21-1 is designated a pseudogene. The CDR3 has 14 residues. The CDR3 coding sequence is TGTGCCAGCAAGGATCAGGGGGACACCGGGGAGCTGTTTTTT. It yields the protein CASKDQGDTGELFF.

J is TRBJ1-1 and V is TRBV11-3, with 8 bases aligning to TRBD1. Germline assignment: CDR1 SGHNT and CDR2 YENEEA. CDR3 length: 15 amino acids. Trimming took 5 bases from V and 3 from J; bases not matched to a gene: 8. CDR3 protein: CASSTRTGFHTEAFF. CDR3 coding DNA: TGTGCCAGCAGCACTCGGACAGGGTTTCACACTGAAGCTTTCTTT.

The table lists this clone with a count of one. This sequence joins TRBV10-2 and TRBJ2-3; D is undetermined. CDR1 WSHSY and CDR2 SAAADI come from the germline V gene. The CDR3 sequence is 14 residues long. The germline V and J ends were trimmed by 3 bases and 4 bases, with 11 bases remaining between them. CDR3 in DNA: TGCGCCAGCAGTGAATGGTCAGTTTCAGATACGCAGTATTTT. This gives the protein CASSEWSVSDTQYF.

The V and J genes are TRBV29-1 and TRBJ1-2; weak D call: TRBD1 (6 bases). This CDR3 comprises 11 residues. Germline values: CDR1 SQVTM, CDR2 ANQGSEA. V dropped 7 bases and J dropped 4 bases, with 10 bases sitting between them. In DNA form, the CDR3 reads TGCAGCGGGACGGACAGCTATGGCTACACCTTC. It translates to CSGTDSYGYTF. The variable domain in full, with the rest retrieved from reference TRBV29-1 and TRBJ1-2, is SAVISQKPSRDICQRGTSLTIQCQVDSQVTMMFWYRQQPGQSLTLIATANQGSEATYESGFVIDKFPISRPNLTFSTLTVSNMSPEDSSIYLCSGTDSYGYTFGSGTRLTVV.

The chain combines TRBV5-8 with TRBJ1-1; 9 nucleotides agree with TRBD1. V was clipped by 4 bases and J by 6 bases; unmatched bases: 13. The CDR3 is 16 residues long. The germline V gene encodes CDR1 SGHTS and CDR2 YDEGEE. CDR3 sequence: CASSHRGRGIRAEAFF. CDR3 DNA sequence: TGTGCCAGCAGCCACAGGGGGCGCGGTATCCGGGCTGAAGCTTTCTTT.

This rearrangement joins TRBV10-2 to TRBJ2-7; D not certain. CDR3 length: 15 amino acids. V was cut by 8 bases and J by 4 bases, with 21 bases left in between. From germline, CDR1 is WSHSY and CDR2 SAAADI. CDR3 sequence reads: CASGEGPGIDYEQYV. The CDR3 DNA reads as TGCGCCAGCGGCGAAGGGCCTGGGATCGATTACGAGCAGTACGTC.